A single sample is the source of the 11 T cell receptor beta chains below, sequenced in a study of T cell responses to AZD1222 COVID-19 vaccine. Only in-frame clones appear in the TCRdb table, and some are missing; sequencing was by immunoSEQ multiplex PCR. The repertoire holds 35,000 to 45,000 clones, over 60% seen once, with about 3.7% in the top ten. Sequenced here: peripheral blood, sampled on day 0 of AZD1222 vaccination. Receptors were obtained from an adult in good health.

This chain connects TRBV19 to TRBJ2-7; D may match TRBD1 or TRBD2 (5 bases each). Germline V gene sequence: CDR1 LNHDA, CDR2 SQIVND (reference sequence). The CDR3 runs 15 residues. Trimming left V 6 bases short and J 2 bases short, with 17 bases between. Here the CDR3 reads CASSVLGQGAYEQYF. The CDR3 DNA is TGTGCCAGTAGCGTCCTCGGGCAGGGAGCCTACGAGCAGTACTTC. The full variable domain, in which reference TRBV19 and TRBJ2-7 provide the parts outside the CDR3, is DGGITQSPKYLFRKEGQNVTLSCEQNLNHDAMYWYRQDPGQGLRLIYYSQIVNDFQKGDIAEGYSVSREKKESFPLTVTSAQKNPTAFYLCASSVLGQGAYEQYFGPGTRLTVT.

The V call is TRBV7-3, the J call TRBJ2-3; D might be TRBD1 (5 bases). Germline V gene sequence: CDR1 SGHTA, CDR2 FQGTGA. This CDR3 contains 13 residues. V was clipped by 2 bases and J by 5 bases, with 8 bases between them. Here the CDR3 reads CASSLWGGDTQYF. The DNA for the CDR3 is TGTGCCAGCAGCTTATGGGGCGGAGATACGCAGTATTTT.

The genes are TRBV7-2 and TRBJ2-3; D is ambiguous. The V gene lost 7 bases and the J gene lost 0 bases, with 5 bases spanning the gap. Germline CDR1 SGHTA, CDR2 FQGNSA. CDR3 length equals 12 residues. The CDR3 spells CASKGSTDTQYF. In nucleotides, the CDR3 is TGTGCCAGCAAGGGCAGCACAGATACGCAGTATTTT.

The CDR3 spells CASSSGQPSTDTQYF. CDR3 sequence (DNA): TGTGCCAGCAGCTCGGGACAGCCGAGCACAGATACGCAGTATTTT. V and J are TRBV11-1 and TRBJ2-3; TRBD1 aligns across 7 bases. This CDR3 spans 15 amino acids. With V trimmed by 4 bases and J by 0 bases, 4 bases remained unmatched. From germline, CDR1 is SGHAT and CDR2 FQDESV (reference sequence).

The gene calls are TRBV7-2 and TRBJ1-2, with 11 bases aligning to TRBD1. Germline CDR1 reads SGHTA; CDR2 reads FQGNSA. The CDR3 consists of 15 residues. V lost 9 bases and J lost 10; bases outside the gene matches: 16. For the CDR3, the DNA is TGTGCCAGTCGGCGTGCTGGACAGGGGGCAGGAGACTACACCTTC. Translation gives CASRRAGQGAGDYTF.

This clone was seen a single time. Written as DNA, the CDR3 is TGTGCCAGCAGTTGGGGCGCCGCCCAGAATCAGCCCCAGCATTTT. As protein: CASSWGAAQNQPQHF. The chain combines TRBV28 with TRBJ1-5; D is possibly TRBD1 (5 bases). The CDR3 is 15 amino acids. Per the germline V gene, CDR1 is MDHEN and CDR2 is SYDVKM. Trimming stripped 4 bases from V and 4 bases from J, with 14 bases between.

DNA for the CDR3: TGTGCCAGCAGCTTAAATCCCGGACGGACTGAAGCTTTCTTT. This encodes CASSLNPGRTEAFF. V and J are TRBV11-2 and TRBJ1-1; no clear D gene. From germline, CDR1 is SGHAT and CDR2 FQNNGV. The V gene lost 2 bases and the J gene lost 5 bases, with 12 bases spanning the gap. CDR3 size: 14 residues.

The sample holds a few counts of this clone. CDR3 loop: CASSKWGTAGYEQYF. CDR3 sequence (DNA): TGTGCCAGCAGCAAATGGGGGACGGCCGGTTACGAGCAGTACTTC. The chain is built from TRBV21-1 and TRBJ2-7. TRBV21-1 has pseudogene status. The CDR3 covers 15 residues.

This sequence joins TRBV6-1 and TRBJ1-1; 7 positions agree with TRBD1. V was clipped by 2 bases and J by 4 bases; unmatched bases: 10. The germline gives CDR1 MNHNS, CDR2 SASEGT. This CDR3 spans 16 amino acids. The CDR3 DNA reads TGTGCCAGCAGTGAACTCACCAGGGGGGGTGGCACTGAAGCTTTCTTT. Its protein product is CASSELTRGGGTEAFF.

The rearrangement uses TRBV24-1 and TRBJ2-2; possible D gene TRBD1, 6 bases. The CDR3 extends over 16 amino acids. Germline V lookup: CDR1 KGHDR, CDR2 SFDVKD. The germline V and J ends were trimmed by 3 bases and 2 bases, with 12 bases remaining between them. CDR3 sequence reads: CATSDRGTDNTGELFF. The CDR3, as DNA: TGTGCCACCAGTGATAGGGGGACGGACAACACCGGGGAGCTGTTTTTT.

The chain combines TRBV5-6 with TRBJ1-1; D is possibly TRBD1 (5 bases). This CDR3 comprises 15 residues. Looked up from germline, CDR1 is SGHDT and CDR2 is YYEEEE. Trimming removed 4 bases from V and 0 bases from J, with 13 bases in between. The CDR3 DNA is TGTGCCAGCAGCACCTCGACAGTTCTGAACACTGAAGCTTTCTTT. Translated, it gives CASSTSTVLNTEAFF.